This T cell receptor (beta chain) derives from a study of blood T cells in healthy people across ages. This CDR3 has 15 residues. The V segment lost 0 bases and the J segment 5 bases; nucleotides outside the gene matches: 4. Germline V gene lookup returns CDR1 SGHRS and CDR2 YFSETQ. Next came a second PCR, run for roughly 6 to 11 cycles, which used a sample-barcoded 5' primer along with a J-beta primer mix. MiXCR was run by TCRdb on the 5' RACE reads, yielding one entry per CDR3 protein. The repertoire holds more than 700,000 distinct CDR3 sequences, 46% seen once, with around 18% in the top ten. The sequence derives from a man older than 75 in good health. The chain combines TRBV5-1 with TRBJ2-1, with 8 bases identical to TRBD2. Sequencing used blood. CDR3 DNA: TGCGCCAGCAGCTTGGTCGAGACTAGCGACAATGAGCAGTTCTTC. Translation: CASSLVETSDNEQFF.